This T cell receptor beta chain is from a study of neurological immune-mediated disorders. TCRdb analysed the 5' RACE reads with MiXCR anew, one entry per CDR3 protein. In the table there are tens of thousands of distinct CDR3 sequences, more than 9% of which are singletons. In its sample, this clonotype was seen many times. V shed 5 bases and J 0 bases; nucleotides not matched to a gene: 7. Germline-derived CDR1 and CDR2 are DFQATT and SNEGSKA (reference sequence). This CDR3 is 15 amino acids long. Sequencing used PBMCs. This chain uses TRBV20-1 with TRBJ2-5; 9 bases agree with TRBD2. The TCR comes from an older woman with HTLV-1-associated myelopathy (HAM/TSP). This chain's CDR3 is CSAHILAGNQETQYF. For the CDR3, the DNA is TGCAGTGCTCACATTCTAGCGGGGAACCAAGAGACCCAGTACTTC.